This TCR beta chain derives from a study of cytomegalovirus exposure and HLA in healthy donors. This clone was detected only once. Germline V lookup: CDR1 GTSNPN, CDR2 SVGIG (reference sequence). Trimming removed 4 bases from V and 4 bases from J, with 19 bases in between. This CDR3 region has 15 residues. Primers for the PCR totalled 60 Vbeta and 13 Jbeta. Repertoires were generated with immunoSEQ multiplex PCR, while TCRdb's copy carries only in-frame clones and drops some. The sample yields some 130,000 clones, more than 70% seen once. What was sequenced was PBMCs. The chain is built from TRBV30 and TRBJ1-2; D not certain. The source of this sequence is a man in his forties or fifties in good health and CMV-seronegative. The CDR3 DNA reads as TGTGCCTGGAACTCCCTCGGCGGGAGGATCTATGGCTACACCTTC. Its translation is CAWNSLGGRIYGYTF.